This passage covers 11 T cell receptor beta chains from one sample sequenced in a study of regulatory T cells in long-lasting Graves disease. Time point of the sample: newly diagnosed GD, antithyroid drugs for less than 3 months. Following extraction of RNA from PBMCs, that RNA was used to make the TCR library. Arm-PCR of CDR3 regions with iRepertoire HTBI primers generated TCR beta libraries. One entry per CDR3 protein results from TCRdb running MiXCR on the multiplex PCR reads. The table shows about 420,000 distinct CDR3 sequences, with roughly 15% occurring only once. A further study also used this sample, focusing on T cells in Graves' hyperthyroidism and ophthalmopathy.

This material consisted of peripheral blood mononuclear cells (PBMCs), taken at new diagnosis, from a patient treated with antithyroid drugs. The receptors come from a woman under 30 with Graves disease.

This clonotype has at least ten counts. In nucleotides, the CDR3 is TGTGCCAGCAGTTTTCAGGCCCTCCTGAGGGGAGCTTTCTTT. As protein: CASSFQALLRGAFF. The chain is built from TRBV28 and TRBJ1-1; perhaps TRBD1 as D (5 bases). The CDR3 is 14 residues long. Germline V gene data show CDR1 as MDHEN and CDR2 as SYDVKM. With 3 bases removed from V and 10 bases from J, the gap between germline ends came to 18 bases.

A few counts support this clonotype. J is TRBJ2-2 and V is TRBV20-1, with TRBD1 matching 8 bases. Per the germline V gene, CDR1 is DFQATT and CDR2 is SNEGSKA (reference sequence). The trim removed 0 bases at V and 6 bases at J, leaving 9 bases unmatched. This CDR3 has 16 residues. CDR3 DNA: TGCAGTGCTAGAGATCAGGGGGCGCCCATCGCCGGGGAGCTGTTTTTT. Its translation is CSARDQGAPIAGELFF.

The gene calls are TRBV7-8 and TRBJ2-1; D call uncertain. Per the germline V gene, CDR1 is SGHVS and CDR2 is FQNEAQ. Trimming took off 2 bases at V and 1 base at J, with 6 bases between the two ends. CDR3 length equals 14 residues. CDR3: CASSLFDSYNEQFF. The CDR3 DNA follows: TGTGCCAGCAGCTTATTTGATTCCTACAATGAGCAGTTCTTC.

This clonotype was seen only a few times. The CDR3 DNA reads as TGTGCCAGCAGAACACGGGGGGTAGGCAATCAGCCCCAGCATTTT. It encodes CASRTRGVGNQPQHF. The chain uses TRBV28 and TRBJ1-5; TRBD1 might be the D (5 bases). CDR3 length: 15 amino acids. Germline V gene data show CDR1 as MDHEN and CDR2 as SYDVKM. V lost 6 bases to trimming and J lost 2 bases, with 14 bases between them.

The chain combines TRBV19 with TRBJ2-7; 9 bases agree with TRBD2. Germline V lookup: CDR1 LNHDA, CDR2 SQIVND (reference sequence). The CDR3 loop spans 14 amino acids. Losses at the gene ends were 5 bases for V and 2 bases for J; bases not matched to a gene: 4. CDR3 loop: CASSDERGAYEQYF. CDR3 nucleotide sequence: TGTGCCAGTAGTGACGAGCGGGGGGCCTACGAGCAGTACTTC.

This clonotype was picked up many times. The rearrangement joins TRBV7-8 to TRBJ2-5, with D hard to call. CDR3 length: 11 residues. With 2 bases removed from V and 4 bases from J, the gap between germline ends came to 2 bases. The germline V gene encodes CDR1 SGHVS and CDR2 FQNEAQ. The CDR3 here is CASSLIETQYF. The DNA for the CDR3 is TGTGCCAGCAGCTTAATAGAGACCCAGTACTTC. Complete variable domain (other parts from reference TRBV7-8 and TRBJ2-5): GAGVSQSPRYKVAKRGQDVALRCDPISGHVSLFWYQQALGQGPEFLTYFQNEAQLDKSGLPSDRFFAERPEGSVSTLKIQRTQQEDSAVYLCASSLIETQYFGPGTRLLVL.

This clonotype showed up many times. This sequence joins TRBV29-1 and TRBJ2-1; either TRBD1 or TRBD2 may supply D (6 bases each). The germline CDR1 and CDR2 sequences are SQVTM and ANQGSEA. V lost 0 bases, J lost 13 bases, and 10 bases lay in between. The CDR3 is 11 amino acids. The CDR3 DNA follows: TGCAGCGTTGAAGATATGGGGGGCCAGTTCTTC. Its protein product is CSVEDMGGQFF.

The chain links TRBV20-1 to TRBJ2-3, with unresolved D. The CDR3 has 14 amino acids. V lost 3 bases and J 2 bases, leaving 12 bases between the germline ends. CDR1 is DFQATT, CDR2 SNEGSKA, per germline (reference sequence). The CDR3 protein is CSASPTLNTDTQYF. CDR3 DNA: TGCAGTGCTAGCCCGACTCTGAACACAGATACGCAGTATTTT.

The chain combines TRBV4-2 with TRBJ2-2; D gene uncertain. Germline assignment: CDR1 LGHNA and CDR2 YNFKEQ. The CDR3 consists of 15 residues. V was shortened by 1 base and J by 4 bases, with 10 bases between the two germline ends. The CDR3 region is CASSQAETPTGELFF. In nucleotides, the CDR3 is TGTGCCAGCAGCCAAGCCGAGACCCCCACCGGGGAGCTGTTTTTT.

This rearrangement joins TRBV5-6 to TRBJ2-3; TRBD2 is a possible D gene (6 bases). This CDR3 spans 15 amino acids. Germline CDR1 is SGHDT and CDR2 is YYEEEE. The V and J ends lost 1 base and 5 bases respectively, with 14 bases between them. The CDR3 DNA sequence: TGTGCCAGCAGCTTGCGGGGGAGGAACGAAGATACGCAGTATTTT. Encoded protein: CASSLRGRNEDTQYF.

This clonotype was seen at least ten times. The chain joins TRBV7-2 to TRBJ1-1; D is undetermined. Germline CDR1 and CDR2: SGHTA and FQGNSA. V was cut by 7 bases and J by 5 bases, with 14 bases left in between. The CDR3 is made up of 13 amino acids. CDR3 sequence reads: CASTSLFRTEAFF. The DNA of the CDR3 is TGTGCCAGCACCTCCCTGTTCCGGACTGAAGCTTTCTTT.